The rows below give T cell receptor beta chains drawn from one sample of a study of regulatory T cells in long-lasting Graves disease. TCRdb independently ran MiXCR on the multiplex PCR reads; one entry per CDR3 protein. Found here are some 250,000 distinct CDR3 sequences, around 18% of them singletons; the top ten hold less than 25%. The sample here was peripheral blood mononuclear cells (PBMCs), taken at new diagnosis, from a patient treated with antithyroid drugs. The source of these receptors is a female donor with Graves disease. Each CDR3 is given with its conserved first and last residue. Each record gives: clone size, CDR3 length, J gene, V gene, D gene, CDR3 protein, CDR3 DNA. A D gene is named only where the DNA matches it firmly. Clone size is shown for a subset of rows, as once, few, many or a class of expanded clone.

.,12,TRBJ2-5,TRBV7-6,.,CASSPEQETQYF,TGTGCCAGCAGCCCCGAACAAGAGACCCAGTACTTC
many,13,TRBJ2-7,TRBV2,.,CASFGVRGYEQYF,TGTGCCAGCTTCGGGGTCAGGGGCTACGAGCAGTACTTC
many,13,TRBJ2-3,TRBV2,.,CASEGVGIDTQYF,TGTGCCAGCGAAGGAGTGGGTATAGATACGCAGTATTTT
many,17,TRBJ2-7,TRBV6-6,TRBD2,CASSYSTQREVAHEQYF,TGTGCCAGCAGTTACTCGACTCAGCGGGAGGTTGCCCACGAGCAGTACTTC
many,14,TRBJ1-1,TRBV12-3/TRBV12-4,.,CASSLAPGNTEAFF,TGTGCCAGCAGTTTAGCGCCAGGGAACACTGAAGCTTTCTTT
many,23,TRBJ2-1,TRBV20-1,TRBD2,CSARDRDQRSGTSGSKSYNEQFF,TGCAGTGCTAGAGATCGAGACCAGAGATCCGGGACTAGCGGGAGCAAGTCCTACAATGAGCAGTTCTTC
.,16,TRBJ2-7,TRBV9,TRBD1,CASSLGTTGAAYEQYF,TGTGCCAGCAGCCTAGGAACGACAGGGGCCGCCTACGAGCAGTACTTC
.,13,TRBJ2-5,TRBV19,.,CASSIGLAQTQYF,TGTGCCAGTAGTATCGGGCTAGCCCAGACCCAGTACTTC
.,14,TRBJ2-5,TRBV18,.,CASSPVTGGETQYF,TGTGCCAGCTCACCTGTGACAGGTGGTGAGACCCAGTACTTC
.,13,TRBJ2-2,TRBV5-1,TRBD1,CASRPQGAGELFF,TGCGCCAGCAGACCCCAGGGGGCCGGGGAGCTGTTTTTT
few,15,TRBJ2-3,TRBV19,.,CASSMGGPNTDTQYF,TGTGCCAGTAGTATGGGCGGACCAAACACAGATACGCAGTATTTT
many,14,TRBJ1-1,TRBV20-1,.,CSAAKTFFSTEAFF,TGCAGTGCAGCCAAGACATTTTTTTCCACTGAAGCTTTCTTT
many,11,TRBJ2-7,TRBV30,.,CAWSHQYEQYF,TGTGCCTGGAGTCATCAATACGAGCAGTACTTC
.,12,TRBJ1-3,TRBV30,.,CAWANSGNTIYF,TGTGCCTGGGCTAACTCTGGAAACACCATATATTTT
few,13,TRBJ1-1,TRBV10-1,.,CASSEGGSTEAFF,TGCGCCAGCAGTGAGGGAGGTTCTACTGAAGCTTTCTTT
many,12,TRBJ2-3,TRBV7-8,.,CASSLAKDTQYF,TGTGCCAGCAGCTTAGCGAAAGATACGCAGTATTTT
many,15,TRBJ1-3,TRBV2,.,CASSGTPRYGNTIYF,TGTGCCAGCAGTGGGACACCCCGCTACGGAAACACCATATATTTT
many,15,TRBJ1-1,TRBV6-5,.,CASSYSWGMNTEAFF,TGTGCCAGCAGTTACTCGTGGGGAATGAACACTGAAGCTTTCTTT
many,15,TRBJ1-4,TRBV7-2,TRBD1,CASSWKTGRGEKLFF,TGTGCCAGCAGCTGGAAGACAGGGAGGGGTGAAAAACTGTTTTTT
few,15,TRBJ2-2,TRBV6-1,TRBD2,CASFPREPNTGELFF,TGTGCCAGCTTTCCGCGGGAGCCGAACACCGGGGAGCTGTTTTTT
many,13,TRBJ2-5,TRBV20-1,TRBD2,CSARRTSVETQYF,TGCAGTGCAAGGCGGACTAGCGTGGAGACCCAGTACTTC
many,14,TRBJ2-3,TRBV20-1,.,CSALQDLSTDTQYF,TGCAGTGCTTTACAGGACCTTAGCACAGATACGCAGTATTTT
many,14,TRBJ2-5,TRBV20-1,.,CSTLDRRVQETQYF,TGCAGTACCCTTGATAGGCGGGTTCAAGAGACCCAGTACTTC
few,14,TRBJ1-5,TRBV6-1,.,CASSIQSSNQSQHF,TGTGCCAGCAGTATTCAAAGTAGCAATCAGTCCCAGCATTTT
.,14,TRBJ2-7,TRBV20-1,.,CSARVGAYSYEQYF,TGCAGTGCTAGAGTAGGCGCCTACTCCTACGAGCAGTACTTC
.,12,TRBJ2-7,TRBV24-1,.,CATSGPAYEQYF,TGTGCCACCAGTGGACCCGCCTACGAGCAGTACTTC
.,14,TRBJ1-2,TRBV11-2,.,CASSDLWDSRGYTF,TGTGCCAGCAGCGACCTATGGGACTCCAGGGGCTACACCTTC
.,18,TRBJ2-5,TRBV9,TRBD2,CASSVEGTSGRGQETQYF,TGTGCCAGCAGCGTAGAGGGGACTAGCGGGAGGGGACAAGAGACCCAGTACTTC
.,15,TRBJ2-4,TRBV3-1,.,CASSQDRVDGNIQYF,TGTGCCAGCAGCCAAGATAGAGTGGATGGGAACATTCAGTACTTC
many,19,TRBJ2-3,TRBV5-4,TRBD2,CASSSPQGAGGRGTDTQYF,TGTGCCAGCAGCTCCCCCCAGGGAGCGGGAGGGCGAGGCACAGATACGCAGTATTTT
many,13,TRBJ1-1,TRBV19,.,CATRRVMGTEAFF,TGTGCCACCAGGAGGGTTATGGGGACTGAAGCTTTCTTT
many,15,TRBJ2-5,TRBV6-1,TRBD2,CASKGSGRGSETQYF,TGTGCCAGCAAAGGCAGCGGGAGAGGAAGTGAGACCCAGTACTTC
many,15,TRBJ1-4,TRBV15,.,CATSREAENNEKLFF,TGTGCCACCAGCAGAGAGGCGGAAAATAATGAAAAACTGTTTTTT
few,14,TRBJ2-7,TRBV5-6,.,CASSLGTFAYEQYF,TGTGCCAGCAGCTTAGGGACATTTGCCTACGAGCAGTACTTC
many,12,TRBJ1-1,TRBV6-5,.,CASSYSDTEAFF,TGTGCCAGCAGTTACTCCGACACTGAAGCTTTCTTT
many,15,TRBJ2-1,TRBV12-3/TRBV12-4,TRBD2,CASRALAGSYNEQFF,TGTGCCAGCAGGGCTCTAGCGGGGTCCTACAATGAGCAGTTCTTC
many,15,TRBJ2-5,TRBV30,.,CAWSSPGTRSRTQYF,TGTGCCTGGAGTAGCCCCGGGACACGTTCGAGGACCCAGTACTTC
few,13,TRBJ1-1,TRBV29-1,TRBD1,CSVQDRVNTEAFF,TGCAGCGTCCAAGACAGGGTAAACACTGAAGCTTTCTTT
many,13,TRBJ1-2,TRBV6-1,TRBD1,CAGVGGIDYGYTF,TGTGCCGGAGTAGGGGGCATCGACTATGGCTACACCTTC
many,13,TRBJ2-5,TRBV28,TRBD2,CASRLSGGGAQYF,TGTGCCAGCAGACTTAGCGGGGGGGGCGCCCAGTACTTC
many,16,TRBJ2-1,TRBV7-9,TRBD2,CASSPLSGRLYNEQFF,TGTGCCAGCAGCCCCCTTAGCGGGAGGCTCTACAATGAGCAGTTCTTC
many,16,TRBJ2-1,TRBV12-3/TRBV12-4,TRBD2,CASSFGAGVKFGEQFF,TGTGCCAGCAGTTTCGGAGCGGGAGTAAAATTCGGTGAGCAGTTCTTC
many,13,TRBJ2-3,TRBV10-1,.,CASSEIVGDTQYF,TGCGCCAGCAGTGAGATAGTGGGGGATACGCAGTATTTT
many,15,TRBJ2-3,TRBV7-9,TRBD2,CASSRSGLVGDTQYF,TGTGCCAGCAGCCGATCCGGACTAGTTGGAGATACGCAGTATTTT
many,14,TRBJ1-2,TRBV28,.,CASTEGSRPLTAYF,TGTGCCAGCACCGAGGGGAGCAGGCCCCTAACCGCGTACTTC
many,14,TRBJ1-2,TRBV20-1,.,CSAWVLMREDGYTF,TGCAGTGCATGGGTGTTGATGAGGGAGGATGGCTACACCTTC
many,15,TRBJ2-1,TRBV30,TRBD2,CAWSVRLAPKNEQFF,TGTGCCTGGAGTGTTCGACTAGCGCCGAAGAATGAGCAGTTCTTC
many,15,TRBJ2-1,TRBV7-2,TRBD2,CASSLVGRGYNEQFF,TGTGCCAGCAGCTTAGTCGGGAGGGGATACAATGAGCAGTTCTTC
many,13,TRBJ1-5,TRBV11-2,TRBD1,CASTKDRGGFQHF,TGTGCCAGCACCAAGGACAGGGGTGGTTTTCAGCATTTT
many,17,TRBJ2-5,TRBV28,TRBD1,CASSSTPYGQGTETQYF,TGTGCCAGCAGTTCTACCCCCTACGGACAGGGTACGGAGACCCAGTACTTC
.,15,TRBJ2-2,TRBV7-9,.,CASSDPMGITGELFF,TGTGCCAGCAGCGACCCGATGGGGATCACCGGGGAGCTGTTTTTT
many,13,TRBJ1-1,TRBV7-6,.,CASKAGWSTEAFF,TGTGCCAGCAAAGCGGGGTGGAGCACTGAAGCTTTCTTT
many,13,TRBJ2-7,TRBV18,.,CASSPSSDYEQYF,TGTGCCAGCTCACCAAGTAGTGACTATGAGCAGTACTTC
many,15,TRBJ2-3,TRBV18,TRBD2,CASSPTGLDYVTQYF,TGTGCCAGCTCACCAACTGGACTAGATTACGTTACGCAGTATTTT
few,19,TRBJ2-3,TRBV7-3,TRBD2,CASSLNPLDSGGWGDTQYF,TGTGCCAGCAGCTTAAATCCTCTCGATAGCGGGGGGTGGGGAGATACGCAGTATTTT
many,14,TRBJ2-1,TRBV7-8,.,CASSPGERYNEQFF,TGTGCCAGCAGCCCCGGGGAACGCTACAATGAGCAGTTCTTC
many,16,TRBJ1-3,TRBV9,TRBD1,CASSQGGGPAGNTIYF,TGTGCCAGCAGCCAAGGGGGCGGCCCAGCCGGAAACACCATATATTTT
many,16,TRBJ1-3,TRBV15,.,CATSRARQSSGNTIYF,TGTGCCACCAGCAGAGCCCGACAGTCCTCTGGAAACACCATATATTTT
few,18,TRBJ1-2,TRBV6-4,TRBD1,CASSDDRDRPPPLYGYTF,TGTGCCAGCAGTGATGACCGGGACAGGCCACCTCCTCTCTATGGCTACACCTTC
.,12,TRBJ2-1,TRBV2,.,CASGNYHNEQFF,TGTGCCAGCGGCAACTACCACAATGAGCAGTTCTTC